Many counts were recorded for the clone carrying this T cell receptor (beta chain). Its antigen is unidentified. The data belong to a study of T cells in Graves' hyperthyroidism and ophthalmopathy. Study in general: Peripheral blood was obtained at initial diagnosis, preceding any treatment. Points from the study as a whole: Separation of ophthalmopathy from stable hyperthyroidism was achieved by a 13 V-J model. The majority of expanded thyroid clonotypes above 0.001 also appeared in blood.

The source material, RNA transcripts, was used to amplify TCR beta CDR3 regions. First-round RT-PCR targeting the TCR CDR3 was performed with the HTBI primer set. TCRdb called the multiplex PCR reads again in MiXCR, with one record for every CDR3 protein. The sample contains hundreds of thousands of distinct CDR3 sequences, roughly 25% of which appear only once. A Clinical Activity Score of at least 3, a NOSPECS grade of at least 4 and a duration under 3 months were recorded in the ophthalmopathy patients. The sequenced sample consisted of blood. The sequence was obtained from a woman aged 30 to 39 with Graves' ophthalmopathy.

CDR3 sequence: CSAWDSEYGYTF. DNA of the CDR3: TGCAGTGCTTGGGACAGCGAATATGGCTACACCTTC. The genes are TRBV20-1 and TRBJ1-2, with 7 nucleotides matching TRBD1. The J segment lost 5 bases and the V segment lost 5 bases, leaving 5 bases of the junction unmatched. Germline CDR1 reads DFQATT; CDR2 reads SNEGSKA (reference sequence). The CDR3 consists of 12 residues.